This TCR beta chain comes out of a study of monozygotic twins with inflammatory bowel disease. Study-level points and caveats: Repertoire similarity was not found to differ between concordant and discordant twins, possibly from limited power. Among the T cells, different subtypes could not be distinguished. Healthy twins showed more clonotype sharing with others than IBD patients, especially patients with disease activity.

As regards this clonotype: The antigen is not known.

Every sample had its cDNA made across eight separate reactions. TCRdb reanalyzed the 5' RACE reads, giving one entry per CDR3 protein sequence and no DNA. The sample includes about 93,000 distinct CDR3 sequences. CDR3 size: 13 residues. The origin of this receptor is a human donor with ulcerative colitis or Crohn's disease, or a healthy co-twin of an affected twin (not recorded which). This chain connects TRBV12-3 or TRBV12-4 to TRBJ2-1. Sequencing was done on a sample of blood. The CDR3 sequence is CASSLLQYNEQFF.